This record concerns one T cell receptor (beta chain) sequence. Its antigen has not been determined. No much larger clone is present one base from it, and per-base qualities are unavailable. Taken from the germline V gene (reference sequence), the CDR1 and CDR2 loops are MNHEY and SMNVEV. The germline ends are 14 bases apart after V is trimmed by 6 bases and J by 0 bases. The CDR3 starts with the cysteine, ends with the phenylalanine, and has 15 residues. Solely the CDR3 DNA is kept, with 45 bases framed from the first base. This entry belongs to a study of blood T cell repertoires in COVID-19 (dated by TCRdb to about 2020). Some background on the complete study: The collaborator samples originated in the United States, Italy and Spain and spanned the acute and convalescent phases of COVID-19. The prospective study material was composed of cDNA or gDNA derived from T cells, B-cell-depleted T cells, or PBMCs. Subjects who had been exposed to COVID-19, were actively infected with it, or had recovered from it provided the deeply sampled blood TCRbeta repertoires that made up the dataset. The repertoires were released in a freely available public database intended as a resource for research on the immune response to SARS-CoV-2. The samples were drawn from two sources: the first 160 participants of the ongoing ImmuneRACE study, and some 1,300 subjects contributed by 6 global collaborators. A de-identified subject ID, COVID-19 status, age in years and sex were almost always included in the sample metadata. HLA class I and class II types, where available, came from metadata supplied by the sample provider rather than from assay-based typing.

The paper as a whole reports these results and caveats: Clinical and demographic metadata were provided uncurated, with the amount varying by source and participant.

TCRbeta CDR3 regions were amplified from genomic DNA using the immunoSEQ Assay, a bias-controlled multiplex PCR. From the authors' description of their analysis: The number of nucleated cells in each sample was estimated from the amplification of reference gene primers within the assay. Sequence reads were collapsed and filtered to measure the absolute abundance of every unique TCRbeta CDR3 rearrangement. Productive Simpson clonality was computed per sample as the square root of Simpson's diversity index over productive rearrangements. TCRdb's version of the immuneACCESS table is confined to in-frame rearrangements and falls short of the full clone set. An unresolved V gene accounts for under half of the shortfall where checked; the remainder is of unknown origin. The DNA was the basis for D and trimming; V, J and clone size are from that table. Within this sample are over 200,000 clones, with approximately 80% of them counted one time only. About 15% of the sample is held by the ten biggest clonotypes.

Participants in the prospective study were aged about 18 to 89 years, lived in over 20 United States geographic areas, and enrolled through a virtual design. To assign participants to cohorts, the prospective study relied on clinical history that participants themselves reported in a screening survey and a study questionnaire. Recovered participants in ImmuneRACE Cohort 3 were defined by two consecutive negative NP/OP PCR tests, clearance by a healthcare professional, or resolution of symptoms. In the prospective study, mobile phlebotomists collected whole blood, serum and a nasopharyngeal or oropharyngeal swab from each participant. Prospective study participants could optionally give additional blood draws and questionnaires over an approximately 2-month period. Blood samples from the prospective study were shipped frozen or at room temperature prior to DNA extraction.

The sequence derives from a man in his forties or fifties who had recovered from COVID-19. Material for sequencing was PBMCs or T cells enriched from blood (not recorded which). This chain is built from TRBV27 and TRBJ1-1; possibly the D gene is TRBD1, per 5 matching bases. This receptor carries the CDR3 CASRGYRTMNTEAFF. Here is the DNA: TGTGCCAGCAGAGGTTACAGGACCATGAACACTGAAGCTTTCTTT.